This T cell receptor (beta chain) is drawn from a study of blood T cell repertoires in COVID-19. Study-level information: Spain, Italy and the United States supplied samples that represented acute and convalescent COVID-19. From T cells, B-cell-depleted T cells, or PBMCs came the material, which was cDNA or gDNA.

The CDR3 consists of 11 residues. Per the germline V gene, CDR1 is SQVTM and CDR2 is ANQGSEA. Trimming pared 6 bases from V and 6 bases from J, leaving 8 bases between. Study processing details: Reference gene primers were amplified, and this amplification served to estimate nucleated cell counts. Some clones are missing from TCRdb's copy, which holds only in-frame ones; the method was immunoSEQ multiplex PCR. D and trimming come from the DNA, and the V and J calls and clone size come from that table. Of about 170,000 clones listed, around nine tenths are singletons. The chain is built from TRBV29-1 and TRBJ2-2, with TRBD1 as a possible D gene (7 bases). Sequenced input: peripheral blood. This clonotype originated in an elderly woman with COVID-19, enrolled during active disease. CDR3 in amino acids: CSVRGAGELFF. In DNA form, the CDR3 reads TGCAGCGTCAGGGGGGCCGGGGAGCTGTTTTTT.